The 12 T cell receptor beta chains reported below all come from one sample, sequenced in a study of a mutant IDH1 vaccine in newly diagnosed glioma. Specified time point: week 47, end of study. Topical imiquimod accompanied each vaccine dose, which consisted of 300 ug of mutant IDH1 20-mer peptide. Generated by immunoSEQ multiplex PCR, the TCRdb table keeps only in-frame clones and is missing some. The sample has about 56,000 clones, less than 80% seen once. Their antigens remain unidentified. The sequencing here drew on PBMCs, taken from a glioma patient whose treatment included an IDH1 peptide vaccine. The receptors stem from a man aged 50-59 years with glioma.

The chain combines TRBV6-1 with TRBJ1-2; tentative D call: TRBD1 (6 bases). V lost 6 bases and J 8 bases, leaving 22 bases between the germline ends. Germline V CDR1 and CDR2: MNHNS, SASEGT. This CDR3 region has 15 residues. CDR3 protein: CASSLGAPRERGYTF. CDR3 sequence (DNA): TGTGCCAGCAGCCTGGGGGCCCCTAGAGAAAGAGGCTACACCTTC.

The rearrangement joins TRBV10-2 to TRBJ1-5, with D possibly matching TRBD1 (6 bases). The germline V and J ends were trimmed by 11 bases and 5 bases, with 19 bases remaining between them. From germline, CDR1 is WSHSY and CDR2 SAAADI. The CDR3 is 14 amino acids. The CDR3 DNA sequence: TGCGCCTCCGAAAAGGGGGGGTCCCATCAGCCCCAGCATTTT. Residues: CASEKGGSHQPQHF.

This chain connects TRBV5-4 to TRBJ2-3; either TRBD1 or TRBD2 may fit D (5 bases each). From germline, CDR1 is SGHNT and CDR2 YYREEE (reference sequence). The CDR3 extends over 15 amino acids. Trimming removed 4 bases at V and 2 bases at J, with 14 bases between. CDR3 DNA: TGTGCCAGCAGCCTCGGGACGTACAACACAGATACGCAGTATTTT. It yields the protein CASSLGTYNTDTQYF.

This clone has only a few counts. The CDR3 DNA is TGCGCCAGCAGCGAGGGATCTAGCACAGATACGCAGTATTTT. Translating it yields CASSEGSSTDTQYF. This chain joins TRBV5-1 and TRBJ2-3; the D gene is possibly TRBD2 (5 bases). The CDR3 consists of 14 residues. Germline V CDR1 and CDR2: SGHRS, YFSETQ. Trimming took 4 bases from V and 0 from J, leaving 9 bases between them.

The V call is TRBV12-5, the J call TRBJ1-5; no firm D call. Germline V CDR1 and CDR2: LGHNT, FRNRAP. The CDR3 loop spans 13 amino acids. With 2 bases removed from V and 8 bases from J, the gap between germline ends came to 10 bases. CDR3 residues: CASGLKRSKPQHF. The DNA for the CDR3 is TGTGCTAGTGGTTTGAAGAGGAGTAAGCCCCAGCATTTT.

The rearrangement joins TRBV18 to TRBJ1-4, with a tentative D call TRBD1 (6 bases). There are 17 residues in the CDR3. V lost 3 bases, J lost 0 bases, and 14 bases lay in between. Germline V lookup: CDR1 KGHSH, CDR2 LQKENI. DNA for the CDR3: TGTGCCAGCTCACCCTCACAGGGAAAATCAACTAATGAAAAACTGTTTTTT. Its protein is CASSPSQGKSTNEKLFF.

The rearrangement uses TRBV2 and TRBJ1-2; D gene unclear. Germline V gene sequence: CDR1 SNHLY, CDR2 FYNNEI. Trimming took off 4 bases at V and 3 bases at J, with 12 bases between the two ends. CDR3 length equals 14 residues. CDR3: CASSGRRLDYGYTF. CDR3 DNA: TGTGCCAGCAGTGGCAGGCGCTTAGACTATGGCTACACCTTC.

This clone occurred a few times. V is TRBV4-3 and J is TRBJ1-1, with 7 nucleotides matching TRBD1. V lost 4 bases, J lost 3 bases, and 5 bases stayed unmatched. The CDR3 is 14 residues long. Germline V gene data show CDR1 as LGHNA and CDR2 as YSLEER. The CDR3 coding sequence is TGCGCCAGCAGCCCCAAAGGGGGCCACACTGAAGCTTTCTTT. This sequence encodes CASSPKGGHTEAFF.

The chain joins TRBV9 to TRBJ2-1, with TRBD2 identical over 8 bases. This CDR3 comprises 13 residues. The V gene end was trimmed by 1 base and the J gene end by 9 bases; junction bases not matched to a gene: 3. CDR1 and CDR2 (germline): SGDLS, YYNGEE. Written as DNA, the CDR3 is TGTGCCAGCAGCGTACGGGGGGGAATTGAGCAGTTCTTC. Translated, it gives CASSVRGGIEQFF.

The V gene is TRBV6-5, the J gene TRBJ2-7; 8 nucleotides match TRBD1. Trimming at V came to 5 bases and at J to 7 bases, leaving 10 bases not matched to a gene. Germline V lookup: CDR1 MNHEY, CDR2 SVGAGI. The CDR3 runs to 14 residues. CDR3 residues: CASSEGQGGEEQYF. The DNA of the CDR3 is TGTGCCAGCAGTGAAGGACAGGGAGGAGAGGAGCAGTACTTC.

The rearrangement uses TRBV7-9 and TRBJ2-3; D not resolved. V lost 0 bases and J lost 5, with 6 bases in between. The CDR3 contains 13 residues. Germline lookup yields CDR1 SEHNR and CDR2 FQNEAQ (reference sequence). Here the CDR3 reads CASSLASVDTQYF. The CDR3 bases are TGTGCCAGCAGCTTAGCGAGCGTAGATACGCAGTATTTT.

V and J are TRBV7-6 and TRBJ1-1; no firm D call. With 2 bases removed from V and 0 bases from J, the gap between germline ends came to 7 bases. The CDR3 is 14 residues long. Germline-derived CDR1 and CDR2 are SGHVS and FNYEAQ. The DNA of the CDR3 is TGTGCCAGCAGCTTATCAGCCGTGAACACTGAAGCTTTCTTT. It codes for CASSLSAVNTEAFF. Filled out from reference TRBV7-6 and TRBJ1-1, the complete variable domain reads GAGVSQSPRYKVTKRGQDVALRCDPISGHVSLYWYRQALGQGPEFLTYFNYEAQQDKSGLPNDRFSAERPEGSISTLTIQRTEQRDSAMYRCASSLSAVNTEAFFGQGTRLTVV.